These 14 T cell receptor beta chains came from one sample sequenced in a study of T cell repertoires in cytomegalovirus infection. TCRdb independently ran MiXCR on the reads; one entry per CDR3 protein. The sample carries about 300,000 distinct CDR3 sequences, roughly 25% recorded once. Sequenced material: PBMCs. These receptors all come from a human donor in good health (CMV status not recorded). Some clones in this sample may be carry-over from other donors' samples.

V and J are TRBV28 and TRBJ2-5; the D gene could be TRBD1 or TRBD2 (6 bases each). Germline lookup yields CDR1 MDHEN and CDR2 SYDVKM. V lost 6 bases and J lost 9, with 14 bases in between. The length of the CDR3 is 12 residues. CDR3: CASREGGGAQYF. CDR3 sequence (DNA): TGTGCCAGCAGAGAGGGGGGTGGGGCCCAGTACTTC.

V is TRBV19 and J is TRBJ1-4; 7 bases fit TRBD1. The V and J ends lost 8 bases and 5 bases, in that order; junction bases with no gene match: 5. CDR1 and CDR2 (germline): LNHDA, SQIVND (reference sequence). The CDR3 contains 13 residues. This CDR3 reads CASWDRKNEKLFF. For the CDR3, the DNA is TGTGCCAGTTGGGACAGAAAAAATGAAAAACTGTTTTTT.

The V and J genes are TRBV7-4 and TRBJ1-1; D not resolved. CDR1 is SGHVT, CDR2 SQSDAQ, per germline. The CDR3 has 13 amino acids. The V end lost 7 bases, the J end lost 1 base, and 10 bases lay between the germline ends. The CDR3 loop is CASNDGPNTEAFF. CDR3 bases: TGTGCCAGCAACGACGGACCGAACACTGAAGCTTTCTTT.

This clonotype was counted only a few times. The chain combines TRBV20-1 with TRBJ2-2; 14 nucleotides match TRBD2. The germline CDR1 and CDR2 sequences are DFQATT and SNEGSKA (reference sequence). The CDR3 is 15 residues long. V dropped 1 base and J dropped 5; count of bases not matched to a gene: 0. CDR3 amino acids: CSARGTSGGTGELFF. The DNA for the CDR3 is TGCAGTGCTAGAGGGACTAGCGGGGGGACCGGGGAGCTGTTTTTT.

The chain recombines TRBV5-1 with TRBJ1-1; D is ambiguous. The germline V gene encodes CDR1 SGHRS and CDR2 YFSETQ. The germline V and J ends were trimmed by 3 bases and 2 bases, with 11 bases remaining between them. The CDR3 length is 14 residues. CDR3 nucleotides: TGCGCCAGCAGCTCCCTCGACGGTAACACTGAAGCTTTCTTT. Translation gives CASSSLDGNTEAFF.

This clonotype came up a few times. The CDR3, as DNA: TGTGCCAGCAGCTCCGACCGAATTGGGCAGTTCTTC. As protein: CASSSDRIGQFF. The rearrangement links TRBV7-6 to TRBJ2-1; the D is unclear. V was pared by 4 bases and J by 12 bases, with 13 bases between. This CDR3 spans 12 amino acids. Germline CDR1 reads SGHVS; CDR2 reads FNYEAQ.

This sequence joins TRBV14 and TRBJ2-7; D is ambiguous. The V gene's germline CDR1 is SGHDN and CDR2 FVKESK. V lost 4 bases and J 3 bases, leaving 16 bases between the germline ends. The CDR3 spans 15 residues. The DNA of the CDR3 is TGTGCCAGCAGCCTCGCCGGGTCGACCTTCTACGAGCAGTACTTC. Translating gives CASSLAGSTFYEQYF.

DNA for the CDR3: TGTGCCAGCAGCTACGGTGGGCCTAATGAAAAACTGTTTTTT. Its translation: CASSYGGPNEKLFF. This chain links TRBV5-4 with TRBJ1-4; no firm D call. The CDR3 length is 14 residues. CDR1 and CDR2 from the germline V gene are SGHNT and YYREEE (reference sequence). Between the trimmed V and J ends, which lost 3 bases and 3 bases, there was a span of 9 bases.

This clonotype came up many times. The chain combines TRBV7-2 with TRBJ2-7, with D perhaps matching TRBD1 (6 bases). The CDR3 covers 13 residues. V was shortened by 0 bases and J by 6 bases, with 9 bases between the two germline ends. Germline CDR1 and CDR2: SGHTA and FQGNSA. In DNA, the CDR3 is TGTGCCAGCAGCTTAGCTCAGGGGCTCGAGCAGTACTTC. Translated: CASSLAQGLEQYF.

V gene TRBV28 combines with J gene TRBJ2-3; 9 nucleotides align to TRBD1. The J segment lost 4 bases and the V segment lost 4 bases, leaving 6 bases of the junction unmatched. The germline CDR1 and CDR2 sequences are MDHEN and SYDVKM. The CDR3 loop spans 15 amino acids. The CDR3 DNA follows: TGTGCCAGCAGTTCCCCACAGGGGGCCGCAGATACGCAGTATTTT. Its translation is CASSSPQGAADTQYF.

The chain joins TRBV14 to TRBJ2-7; D possibly matches TRBD1 or TRBD2 (5 bases each). The V end was cut by 4 bases, the J end by 5 bases, with 18 bases between. The CDR3 extends over 15 amino acids. The germline CDR1 and CDR2 sequences are SGHDN and FVKESK. The CDR3 DNA is TGTGCCAGCAGCCGGGCAGGGAGTTTGCAGAACGAGCAGTACTTC. Protein product: CASSRAGSLQNEQYF.

The CDR3 sequence: CASSKGQPNGYTF. The CDR3 nucleotides are TGTGCCAGCAGCAAGGGACAGCCAAATGGCTACACCTTC. The rearrangement joins TRBV7-9 to TRBJ1-2, with 7 bases aligning to TRBD1. The trim removed 5 bases at V and 6 bases at J, leaving 6 bases unmatched. The CDR3 contains 13 residues. Germline CDR1 SEHNR, CDR2 FQNEAQ (reference sequence).

The V call is TRBV11-3, the J call TRBJ2-1; weak D call: TRBD2 (7 bases). V lost 5 bases and J 3 bases, leaving 14 bases between the germline ends. The CDR3 totals 15 residues. The V gene's germline CDR1 is SGHNT and CDR2 YENEEA. CDR3 amino acids: CASSEGGGSYNEQFF. CDR3 bases: TGTGCCAGCAGCGAGGGGGGGGGTAGCTACAATGAGCAGTTCTTC.

In its sample, this clonotype was seen a few times. The chain is built from TRBV7-2 and TRBJ1-2, with D perhaps matching TRBD1 (5 bases). Germline CDR1 reads SGHTA; CDR2 reads FQGNSA. This CDR3 comprises 15 residues. Trimming pared 3 bases from V and 8 bases from J, leaving 19 bases between. The CDR3 sequence is CASSLGQTAQRGYTF. CDR3 nucleotides: TGTGCCAGCAGCTTGGGTCAGACAGCCCAGAGGGGCTACACCTTC.